In its sample, the clone carrying this TCR beta chain was seen many times. The germline V gene encodes CDR1 SGDLS and CDR2 YYNGEE. CDR3 length: 15 amino acids. The J segment lost 2 bases and the V segment lost 4 bases, leaving 4 bases of the junction unmatched. Researchers prepared the TCRbeta library using unique molecular identifiers, the study reports. TCRdb fed the PCR reads into MiXCR, producing one record per CDR3 protein. The sample lists about 610,000 distinct CDR3 sequences; over 9.5% were seen once. This specimen belongs to a study of T-cell reconstitution after alpha-beta-depleted transplantation in children.

The input for sequencing was PBMCs from the stem cell graft donor, taken from the stem cell graft. The chain combines TRBV9 with TRBJ2-7; 12 bases align to TRBD2. This TCR was sampled from a human donor who donated a stem cell graft to a child with acute myeloid leukemia. CDR3 in amino acids: CASSTLAGGAYEQYF. The CDR3 bases are TGTGCCAGCAGCACCCTAGCGGGAGGGGCCTACGAGCAGTACTTC. The full variable domain, in which reference TRBV9 and TRBJ2-7 provide the parts outside the CDR3, is DSGVTQTPKHLITATGQRVTLRCSPRSGDLSVYWYQQSLDQGLQFLIQYYNGEERAKGNILERFSAQQFPDLHSELNLSSLELGDSALYFCASSTLAGGAYEQYFGPGTRLTVT.